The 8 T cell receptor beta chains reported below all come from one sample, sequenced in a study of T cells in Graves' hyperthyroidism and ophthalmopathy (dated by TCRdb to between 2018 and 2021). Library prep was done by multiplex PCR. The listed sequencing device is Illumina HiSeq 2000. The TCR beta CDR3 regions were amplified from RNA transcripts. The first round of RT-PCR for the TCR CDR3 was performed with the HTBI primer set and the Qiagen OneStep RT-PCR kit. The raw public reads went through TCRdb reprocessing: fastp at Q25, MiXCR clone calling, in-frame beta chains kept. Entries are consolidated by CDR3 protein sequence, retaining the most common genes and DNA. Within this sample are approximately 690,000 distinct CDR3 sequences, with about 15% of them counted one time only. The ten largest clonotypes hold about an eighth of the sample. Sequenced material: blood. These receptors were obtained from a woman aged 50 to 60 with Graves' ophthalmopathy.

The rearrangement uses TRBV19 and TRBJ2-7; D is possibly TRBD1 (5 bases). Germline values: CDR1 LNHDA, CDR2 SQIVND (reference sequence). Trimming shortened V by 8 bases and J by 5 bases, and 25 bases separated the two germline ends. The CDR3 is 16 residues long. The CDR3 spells CASGNSGRARTHEQYF. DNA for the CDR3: TGTGCCAGTGGGAATTCGGGCAGGGCACGAACTCACGAGCAGTACTTC.

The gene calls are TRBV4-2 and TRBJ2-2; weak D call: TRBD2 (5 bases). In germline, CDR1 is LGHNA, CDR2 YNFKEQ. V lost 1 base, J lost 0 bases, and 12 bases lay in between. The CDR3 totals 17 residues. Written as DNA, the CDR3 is TGTGCCAGCAGCCAAGTAGGCCTACTAGCGAACACCGGGGAGCTGTTTTTT. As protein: CASSQVGLLANTGELFF.

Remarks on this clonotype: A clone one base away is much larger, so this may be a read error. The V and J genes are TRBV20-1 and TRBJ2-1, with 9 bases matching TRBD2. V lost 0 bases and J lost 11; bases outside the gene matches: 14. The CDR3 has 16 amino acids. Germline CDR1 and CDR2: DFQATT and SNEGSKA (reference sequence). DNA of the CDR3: TGCAGTGCTAGAGATTCTGGGGGGAGGCGGGAGGGTAAGCAGTTCTTC. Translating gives CSARDSGGRREGKQFF.

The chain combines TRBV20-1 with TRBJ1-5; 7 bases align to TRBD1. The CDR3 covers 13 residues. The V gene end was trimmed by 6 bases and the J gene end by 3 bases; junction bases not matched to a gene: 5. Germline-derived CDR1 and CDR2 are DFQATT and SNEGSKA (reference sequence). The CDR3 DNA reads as TGCAGTGCGCTGGACAGGATCAATCAGCCCCAGCATTTT. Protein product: CSALDRINQPQHF.

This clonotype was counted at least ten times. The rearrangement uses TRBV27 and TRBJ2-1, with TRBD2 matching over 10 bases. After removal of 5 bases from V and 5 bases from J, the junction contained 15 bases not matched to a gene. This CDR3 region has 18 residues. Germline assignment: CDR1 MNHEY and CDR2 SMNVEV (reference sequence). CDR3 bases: TGTGCCAGCAGTCTGAGACGGACTAGCGGAAGAATAAACAATGAGCAGTTCTTC. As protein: CASSLRRTSGRINNEQFF.

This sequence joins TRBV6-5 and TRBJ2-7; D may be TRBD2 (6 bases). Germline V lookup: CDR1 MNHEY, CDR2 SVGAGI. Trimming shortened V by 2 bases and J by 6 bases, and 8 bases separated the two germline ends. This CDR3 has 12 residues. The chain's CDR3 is CASSYPRGEQYF. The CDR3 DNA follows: TGTGCCAGCAGTTACCCGCGGGGCGAGCAGTACTTC.

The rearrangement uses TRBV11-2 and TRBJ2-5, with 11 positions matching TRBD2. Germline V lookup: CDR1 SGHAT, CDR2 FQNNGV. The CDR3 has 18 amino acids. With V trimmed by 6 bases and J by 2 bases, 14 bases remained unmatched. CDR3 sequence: CASSRGTSGAYYQETQYF. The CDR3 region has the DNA TGTGCCAGCAGTCGCGGGACTAGCGGCGCGTACTATCAAGAGACCCAGTACTTC.

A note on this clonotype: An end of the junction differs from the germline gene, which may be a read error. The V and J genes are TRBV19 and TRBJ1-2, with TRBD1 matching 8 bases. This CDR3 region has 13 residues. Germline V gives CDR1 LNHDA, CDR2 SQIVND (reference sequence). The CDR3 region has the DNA TGTGCCAGTACCACGGGACAGGACTATGGCTATACCTTC. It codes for CASTTGQDYGYTF.